One T cell receptor beta chain is described in this entry. Its cognate antigen is unknown. The source of the sample is a study of cytomegalovirus exposure and HLA in healthy donors. The J segment lost 1 base and the V segment lost 3 bases, leaving 8 bases of the junction unmatched. The CDR3 contains 16 residues. Germline V gene data show CDR1 as WNHNN and CDR2 as SYGVQD (reference sequence). Findings of the study overall: The TCR clusters that emerged in the first cohort tended, a later analysis found, to co-occur in the 120 validation repertoires. Most sequenced TCRs were rare (though some public TCRs occurred in many donors). The study labeled 150 to 200 TCR beta chains cytomegalovirus-associated.

Repertoires were generated with immunoSEQ multiplex PCR, while TCRdb's copy carries only in-frame clones and drops some. The sample holds around 180,000 clones; more than 75% are singletons and the top ten take more than 1.4%. What was sequenced was PBMCs. The chain uses TRBV10-1 and TRBJ1-1; TRBD1 agrees at 7 bases. The receptor was derived from a woman aged 18-30 years in good health and CMV-seronegative. In DNA, the CDR3 is TGCGCCAGCAGTGACCAAACAGGGGCTTGGAACACTGAAGCTTTCTTT. This translates into CASSDQTGAWNTEAFF.